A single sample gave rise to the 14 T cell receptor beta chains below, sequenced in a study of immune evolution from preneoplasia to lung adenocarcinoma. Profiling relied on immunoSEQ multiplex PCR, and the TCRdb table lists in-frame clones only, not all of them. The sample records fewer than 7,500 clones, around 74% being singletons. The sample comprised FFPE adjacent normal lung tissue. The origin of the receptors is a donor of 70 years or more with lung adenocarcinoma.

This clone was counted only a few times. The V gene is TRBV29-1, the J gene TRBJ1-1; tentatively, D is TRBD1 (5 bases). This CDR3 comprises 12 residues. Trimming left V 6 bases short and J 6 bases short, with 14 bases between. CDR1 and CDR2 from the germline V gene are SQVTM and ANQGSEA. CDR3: CSVPRGDSEAFF. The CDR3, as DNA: TGCAGCGTCCCGAGGGGTGACTCTGAAGCTTTCTTT.

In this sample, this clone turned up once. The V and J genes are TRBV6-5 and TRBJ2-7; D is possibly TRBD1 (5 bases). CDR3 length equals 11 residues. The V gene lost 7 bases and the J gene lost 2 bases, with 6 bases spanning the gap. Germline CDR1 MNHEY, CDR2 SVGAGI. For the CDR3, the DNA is TGTGCCAGCAAGGGGCCCTACGAGCAGTACTTC. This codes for CASKGPYEQYF.

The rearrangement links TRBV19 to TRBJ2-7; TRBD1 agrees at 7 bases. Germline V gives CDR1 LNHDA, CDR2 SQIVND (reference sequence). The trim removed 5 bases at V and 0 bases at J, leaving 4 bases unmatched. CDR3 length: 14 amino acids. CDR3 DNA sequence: TGTGCCAGTAGTTCACAGGGGATCTCCTACGAGCAGTACTTC. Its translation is CASSSQGISYEQYF.

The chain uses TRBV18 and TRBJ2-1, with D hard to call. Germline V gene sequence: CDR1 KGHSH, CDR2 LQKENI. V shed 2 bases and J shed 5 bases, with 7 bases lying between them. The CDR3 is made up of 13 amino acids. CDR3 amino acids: CASSPRLHNEQFF. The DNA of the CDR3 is TGTGCCAGCTCACCAAGGCTACACAATGAGCAGTTCTTC.

CDR3 sequence (DNA): TGCGCCAGCAGCGGGGGGACAGGGACCACCGGGGAGCTGTTTTTT. This sequence encodes CASSGGTGTTGELFF. The chain uses TRBV5-1 and TRBJ2-2, with 9 bases aligning to TRBD1. The CDR3 is 15 residues long. The V gene end was trimmed by 4 bases and the J gene end by 4 bases; junction bases not matched to a gene: 5. From germline, CDR1 is SGHRS and CDR2 YFSETQ.

The CDR3 coding sequence is TGTGCCAGCAGCTTATTTCCGAACACCGGGGAGCTGTTTTTT. Encoded protein: CASSLFPNTGELFF. The rearrangement uses TRBV7-3 and TRBJ2-2, with unresolved D. Germline CDR1 and CDR2: SGHTA and FQGTGA. The CDR3 is made up of 14 amino acids. The V end lost 2 bases, the J end lost 0 bases, and 4 bases lay between the germline ends.

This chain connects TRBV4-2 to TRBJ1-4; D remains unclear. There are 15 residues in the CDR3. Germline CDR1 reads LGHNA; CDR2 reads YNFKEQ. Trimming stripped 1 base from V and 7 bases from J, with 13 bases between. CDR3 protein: CASSQAASQGEKLFF. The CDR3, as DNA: TGTGCCAGCAGCCAAGCGGCAAGCCAAGGTGAAAAACTGTTTTTT.

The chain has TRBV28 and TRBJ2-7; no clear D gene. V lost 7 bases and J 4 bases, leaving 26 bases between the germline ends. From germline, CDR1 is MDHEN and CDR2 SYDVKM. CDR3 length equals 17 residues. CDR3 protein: CASTQRDSERVYYEQYF. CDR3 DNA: TGTGCCAGCACCCAGAGAGACTCCGAAAGGGTGTATTACGAGCAGTACTTC.

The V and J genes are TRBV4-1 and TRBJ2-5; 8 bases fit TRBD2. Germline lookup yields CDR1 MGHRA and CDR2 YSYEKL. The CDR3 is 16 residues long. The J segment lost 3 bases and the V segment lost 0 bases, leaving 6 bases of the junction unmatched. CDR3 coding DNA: TGCGCCAGCAGCCAAGATCGGGGGGGAGCCGAAGAGACCCAGTACTTC. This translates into CASSQDRGGAEETQYF.

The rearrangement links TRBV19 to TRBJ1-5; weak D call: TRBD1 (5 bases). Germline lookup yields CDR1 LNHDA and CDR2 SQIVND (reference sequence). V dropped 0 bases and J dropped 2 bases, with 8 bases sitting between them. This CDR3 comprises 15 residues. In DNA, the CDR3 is TGTGCCAGTAGTATAGATCGGGGGGGCAATCAGCCCCAGCATTTT. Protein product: CASSIDRGGNQPQHF.

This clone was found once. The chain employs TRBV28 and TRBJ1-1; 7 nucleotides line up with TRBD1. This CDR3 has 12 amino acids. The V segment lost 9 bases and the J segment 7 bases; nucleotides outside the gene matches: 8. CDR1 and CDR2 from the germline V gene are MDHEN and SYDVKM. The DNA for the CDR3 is TGTGCCAGTACGACAGGGAGCATTGAAGCTTTCTTT. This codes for CASTTGSIEAFF.

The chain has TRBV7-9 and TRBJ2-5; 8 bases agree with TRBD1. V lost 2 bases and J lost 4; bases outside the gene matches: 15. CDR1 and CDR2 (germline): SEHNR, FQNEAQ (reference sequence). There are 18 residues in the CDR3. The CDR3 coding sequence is TGTGCCAGCAGCTTACAAATAGGGGGGACAGGAAGGCGAGAGACCCAGTACTTC. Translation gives CASSLQIGGTGRRETQYF.

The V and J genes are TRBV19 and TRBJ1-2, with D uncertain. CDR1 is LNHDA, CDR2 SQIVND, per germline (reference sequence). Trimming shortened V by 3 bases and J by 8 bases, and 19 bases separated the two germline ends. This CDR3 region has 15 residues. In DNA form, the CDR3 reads TGTGCCAGTAGTATCGGGAGTCAGAACCTCTACGGCTACACCTTC. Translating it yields CASSIGSQNLYGYTF.

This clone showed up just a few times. CDR3 loop: CASSMPTEAFF. The CDR3 DNA is TGTGCCAGTAGTATGCCGACTGAAGCTTTCTTT. This chain links TRBV19 with TRBJ1-1; D uncertain. The V gene's germline CDR1 is LNHDA and CDR2 SQIVND (reference sequence). This CDR3 contains 11 residues. The ends were cut back, 3 bases at V and 5 bases at J, with 4 bases in the middle. Looking up the rest from reference TRBV19 and TRBJ1-1 gives the full variable domain: DGGITQSPKYLFRKEGQNVTLSCEQNLNHDAMYWYRQDPGQGLRLIYYSQIVNDFQKGDIAEGYSVSREKKESFPLTVTSAQKNPTAFYLCASSMPTEAFFGQGTRLTVV.